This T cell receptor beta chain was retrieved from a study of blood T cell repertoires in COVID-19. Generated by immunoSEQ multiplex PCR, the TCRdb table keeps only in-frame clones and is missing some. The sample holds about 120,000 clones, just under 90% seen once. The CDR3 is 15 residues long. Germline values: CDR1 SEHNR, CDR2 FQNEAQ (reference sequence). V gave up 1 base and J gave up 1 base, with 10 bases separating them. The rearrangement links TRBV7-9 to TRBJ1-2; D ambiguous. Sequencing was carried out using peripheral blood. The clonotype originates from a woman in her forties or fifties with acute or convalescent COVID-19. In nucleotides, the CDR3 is TGTGCCAGCAGCTTAGTGGGCAGGCATAACTATGGCTACACCTTC. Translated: CASSLVGRHNYGYTF.